This T cell receptor (beta chain) is drawn from a study of identical twins. Per the germline V gene, CDR1 is LGHDT and CDR2 is YNNKEL (reference sequence). Trimming removed 1 base from V and 8 bases from J; junction bases left unmatched: 10. The CDR3 contains 16 residues. TCRdb called the 5' RACE reads again in MiXCR, with one record for every CDR3 protein. Here the sample spans approximately 210,000 distinct CDR3 sequences, 6.5% being singletons. These data were also filed under a second study, of T cells expressing NK-cell markers.

The clonotype originates from a woman younger than 30 in good health. Sample: CD8+ T cells sorted from blood. The chain has TRBV3-1 and TRBJ2-1; TRBD2 matches 8 bases. CDR3 bases: TGTGCCAGCAGCCAAGTGTTCGCGGGGGGCGGCGATGAGCAGTTCTTC. It is translated as CASSQVFAGGGDEQFF.